Following are 12 T cell receptor beta chains from one sample sequenced in a study of T cells in Graves' hyperthyroidism and ophthalmopathy. From RNA transcripts, TCR beta CDR3 regions were amplified. With the HTBI primer set, the TCR CDR3 went through a first round of RT-PCR. Via MiXCR, TCRdb re-called the multiplex PCR reads, giving one row per CDR3 protein. Among hundreds of thousands of distinct CDR3 sequences listed, just over 45% were seen once. Source material: peripheral blood or thyroid tissue (not recorded which). These receptors all stem from a woman aged 18-29 years with Graves' hyperthyroidism.

The CDR3 spells CSVMPGLNTGELFF. In nucleotides, the CDR3 is TGCAGCGTTATGCCGGGACTTAATACCGGGGAGCTGTTTTTT. The rearrangement joins TRBV29-1 to TRBJ2-2; tentatively, D is TRBD2 (6 bases). Germline V gene data show CDR1 as SQVTM and CDR2 as ANQGSEA. V shed 5 bases and J shed 5 bases, with 15 bases lying between them. This CDR3 contains 14 residues.

The V gene is TRBV9, the J gene TRBJ1-1, with D unclear. CDR1 and CDR2 (germline): SGDLS, YYNGEE. V gave up 3 bases and J gave up 5 bases, with 14 bases separating them. The CDR3 is made up of 14 amino acids. This CDR3 is CASSARQARTEAFF. Here the CDR3 DNA reads TGTGCCAGCAGCGCGAGGCAGGCAAGAACTGAAGCTTTCTTT.

At least ten counts were recorded for this clonotype. The chain links TRBV7-2 to TRBJ1-3; D is uncertain. CDR3 length: 13 amino acids. Trimming removed 10 bases from V and 1 base from J, with 11 bases in between. CDR1 SGHTA and CDR2 FQGNSA come from the germline V gene. The CDR3 DNA is TGTGCCATCTCTTTGGTTTCTGGAAACACCATATATTTT. Encoded protein: CAISLVSGNTIYF.

This clonotype was seen at least ten times. The chain is built from TRBV7-2 and TRBJ1-1; D ambiguous. CDR1 and CDR2 (germline): SGHTA, FQGNSA. This CDR3 has 13 amino acids. V was clipped by 5 bases and J by 3 bases, with 10 bases between them. The CDR3 nucleotides read TGTGCCAGCAGCCAAGGACGGGACACTGAAGCTTTCTTT. Translating gives CASSQGRDTEAFF.

This sequence joins TRBV20-1 and TRBJ1-1; possibly TRBD1 for D (5 bases). Trimming stripped 6 bases from V and 2 bases from J, with 13 bases between. Germline lookup yields CDR1 DFQATT and CDR2 SNEGSKA (reference sequence). The CDR3 loop spans 13 amino acids. The CDR3 reads CSAGGSLNTEAFF. The DNA of the CDR3 is TGCAGTGCCGGGGGTTCCTTAAACACTGAAGCTTTCTTT.

This sequence joins TRBV24-1 and TRBJ1-5, with D unresolved. The CDR3 length is 11 residues. Germline V CDR1 and CDR2: KGHDR, SFDVKD. V lost 5 bases, J lost 5 bases, and 3 bases lay in between. CDR3 DNA sequence: TGTGCCACCAGTGGGGATCAGCCCCAGCATTTT. This encodes CATSGDQPQHF.

This clonotype came up many times. The rearrangement joins TRBV7-2 to TRBJ1-6; D possibly corresponds to TRBD1 (5 bases). Germline V gene data show CDR1 as SGHTA and CDR2 as FQGNSA. This CDR3 is built from 12 residues. V lost 3 bases, J lost 14 bases, and 11 bases lay in between. As DNA, the CDR3 is TGTGCCAGCAGCTTTGGGGCCGACGCCCTCCACTTT. Translating it yields CASSFGADALHF.

This chain links TRBV7-2 with TRBJ2-6; D is possibly TRBD2 (6 bases). The CDR3 covers 16 residues. The germline V gene encodes CDR1 SGHTA and CDR2 FQGNSA. V was pared by 5 bases and J by 0 bases, with 11 bases between. The CDR3 region is CASSQGLSSGANVLTF. CDR3 bases: TGTGCCAGCAGCCAGGGACTTAGCTCTGGGGCCAACGTCCTGACTTTC.

This clonotype was counted ten times or more. The chain combines TRBV10-3 with TRBJ1-1; a weak D match, TRBD1 (6 bases). Germline V lookup: CDR1 ENHRY, CDR2 SYGVKD. The CDR3 loop spans 13 amino acids. The germline V and J ends were trimmed by 5 bases and 7 bases, with 14 bases remaining between them. The CDR3, as DNA: TGTGCCATCAGTACCGTGGGGGCAGGTGAAGCTTTCTTT. As protein: CAISTVGAGEAFF.

This clonotype was observed a handful of times. This chain uses TRBV2 with TRBJ1-5; 9 bases line up with TRBD1. From germline, CDR1 is SNHLY and CDR2 FYNNEI. Unmatched junction bases numbered 13, after V lost 6 bases and J lost 10 bases. The CDR3 has 15 amino acids. The CDR3 here is CASSRTGGAELPQHF. CDR3 coding DNA: TGTGCCAGCAGCCGAACAGGGGGCGCAGAGTTACCCCAGCATTTT.

The gene calls are TRBV25-1 and TRBJ1-5; D may be TRBD1 (5 bases). The CDR3 has 18 residues. Per germline, CDR1 MGHDK and CDR2 SYGVNS. The germline V and J ends were trimmed by 4 bases and 0 bases, with 19 bases remaining between them. The CDR3 protein is CASSGSGPHPLSNQPQHF. CDR3 sequence (DNA): TGTGCCAGCAGTGGGTCGGGGCCGCATCCTCTTAGCAATCAGCCCCAGCATTTT.

The rearrangement links TRBV2 to TRBJ1-6, with 9 bases aligning to TRBD1. Trimming at V came to 9 bases and at J to 0 bases, leaving 12 bases not matched to a gene. The CDR3 runs to 18 residues. Germline loops: CDR1 SNHLY, CDR2 FYNNEI. CDR3 protein: CASSRQGESSSYNSPLHF. Here the CDR3 DNA reads TGTGCCAGTAGTAGACAGGGGGAATCGAGCTCCTATAATTCACCCCTCCACTTT.